This TCR beta chain was profiled in a study of vaccination effects on CD4 cells after COVID-19. The study's findings and limits: Convalescent patients were scarce, and early post-infection timepoints were absent.

Worth noting for this clone: What it binds is not known.

Antigen-specific CD4+ T cells expanded by the ViraFEST assay with viral peptide pools were then sequenced. Subsequent to a culture period of 10 to 11 days, CD4+ T cells were isolated. Every participant took two doses of the BNT162b2 or mRNA-1273 vaccine. The study found no prior SARS-CoV-2 infection in the vaccine recipients, who tested negative for nucleocapsid antibodies. Each culture well received about 2 million PBMC. These cells were then cultured in IMDM with about 10 IU/ml IL-2 and around 9.6 ug/ml peptides. The V and J ends lost 3 bases and 0 bases, in that order; junction bases with no gene match: 6. The CDR3 is 17 residues long. Germline assignment: CDR1 SGHDT and CDR2 YYEEEE. Profiled with immunoSEQ multiplex PCR; TCRdb holds only in-frame clones, not every one. The sample lists under 40,000 clones, around 80% occurring once.

The TCR was taken from a human donor who received a COVID-19 vaccine. Some clones in this sample may be carry-over from other donors' samples. Sequences were derived from CD4+ T cells from PBMCs cultured with HCoV-NL63 spike peptides, sampled after COVID-19 vaccination. The chain uses TRBV5-6 and TRBJ1-2, with 12 nucleotides matching TRBD1. The CDR3 here is CASSSMGQGATNYGYTF. CDR3 DNA: TGTGCCAGCAGCTCAATGGGACAGGGGGCTACTAACTATGGCTACACCTTC.